Listed below are T cell receptor beta chains from one sample, sequenced in a study of vaccination and CD4 T cells after COVID-19. TCRdb reprocessed the PCR reads with MiXCR, giving one entry per CDR3 protein. Among approximately 11,000 distinct CDR3 sequences listed, roughly two thirds were seen once. These receptors lack a known antigen. The sequenced material came from CD4+ T cells from blood, cultured in vitro. These receptors all come from a human donor who had recovered from COVID-19. CDR3s include the opening cysteine and the closing phenylalanine or tryptophan. The D gene is left open where the match is weak. Clone size is not always given. Where it is, it says once, few, many or a class for expanded clones.

J | length | size | V | D | CDR3
TRBJ1-1 | 14 | NA | TRBV27 | NA | CASSPSGSHPKAFF
TRBJ1-2 | 14 | NA | TRBV28 | NA | CASSLRDRGHGYTF
TRBJ1-5 | 15 | NA | TRBV6-2/TRBV6-3 | NA | CASSYVGFGNQPQHF
TRBJ1-1 | 14 | NA | TRBV5-1 | TRBD1 | CASSLGDRGGEAFF
TRBJ1-2 | 14 | NA | TRBV5-1 | NA | CASSLVGQGGGYTF
TRBJ1-6 | 16 | NA | TRBV6-1 | NA | CASSDPRQWKNSPLHF
TRBJ1-5 | 16 | few | TRBV7-9 | NA | CASSLAGSRSNQPQHF
TRBJ1-2 | 14 | few | TRBV2 | NA | CASTPIGRTHGYTF
TRBJ1-2 | 16 | medium-sized | TRBV7-8 | NA | CASSPSRAGPAYGYTF
TRBJ1-6 | 13 | NA | TRBV20-1 | NA | CSARGFRNSPLHF
TRBJ2-7 | 12 | NA | TRBV6-2/TRBV6-3 | NA | CASSSSPYEQYF
TRBJ2-5 | 14 | NA | TRBV20-1 | NA | CSAPTGTPVWTQYF
TRBJ2-1 | 12 | NA | TRBV6-2/TRBV6-3 | NA | CASSNPVDEQFF
TRBJ1-1 | 15 | NA | TRBV19 | NA | CASSLGTVMNTEAFF
TRBJ2-1 | 14 | few | TRBV20-1 | TRBD2 | CSASGRGGYNEQFF
TRBJ1-1 | 13 | NA | TRBV20-1 | NA | CSARDRANTEAFF
TRBJ1-6 | 15 | NA | TRBV18 | TRBD1 | CASSQQGAENSPLHF
TRBJ1-2 | 16 | NA | TRBV14 | TRBD1 | CASSQIDRGPNYGYTF
TRBJ2-7 | 16 | NA | TRBV28 | TRBD1 | CASSISGTGREYEQYF
TRBJ1-5 | 15 | NA | TRBV15 | NA | CATSLERGVGQPQHF
TRBJ1-5 | 15 | NA | TRBV10-2 | NA | CTSSESSGGNQPQHF
TRBJ2-3 | 13 | NA | TRBV2 | NA | CASSERYTDTQYF
TRBJ2-3 | 11 | NA | TRBV20-1 | NA | CSARRADTQYF
TRBJ2-4 | 14 | NA | TRBV20-1 | NA | CSASGGTTWNIQYF
TRBJ1-3 | 15 | NA | TRBV7-2 | NA | CASSRSGGSGNTIYF
TRBJ1-1 | 13 | NA | TRBV7-2 | NA | CASSPWAGAEAFF
TRBJ2-5 | 16 | few | TRBV10-2 | NA | CASSESRGAGKETQYF
TRBJ1-2 | 17 | NA | TRBV20-1 | NA | CSARKGWAPQTFGGYTF
TRBJ2-7 | 15 | large | TRBV24-1 | NA | CATSAGRAGIDEQYF
TRBJ1-2 | 12 | NA | TRBV19 | NA | CASSYRETGYTF
TRBJ1-5 | 15 | NA | TRBV7-2 | NA | CASSRGGMNNQPQHF
TRBJ2-7 | 13 | few | TRBV12-3/TRBV12-4 | NA | CASSPSSNYEQYF
TRBJ2-5 | 13 | NA | TRBV5-4 | NA | CASSLERQETQYF
TRBJ2-7 | 14 | NA | TRBV14 | NA | CASSVRLSSYEQYF
TRBJ1-1 | 14 | NA | TRBV20-1 | TRBD1 | CSASWDREWTEAFF